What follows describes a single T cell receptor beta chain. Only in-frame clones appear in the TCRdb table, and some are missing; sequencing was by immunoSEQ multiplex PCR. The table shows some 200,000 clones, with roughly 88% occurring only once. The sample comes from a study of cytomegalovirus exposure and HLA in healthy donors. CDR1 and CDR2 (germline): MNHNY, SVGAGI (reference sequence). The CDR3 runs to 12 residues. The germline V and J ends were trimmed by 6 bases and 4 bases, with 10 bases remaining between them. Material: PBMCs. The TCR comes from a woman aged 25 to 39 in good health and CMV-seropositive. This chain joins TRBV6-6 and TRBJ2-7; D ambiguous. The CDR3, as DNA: TGTGCCAGCAGCCCTGACAAGTACGAGCAGTACTTC. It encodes CASSPDKYEQYF.